The clone carrying this TCR beta chain is a singleton in its sample. The entry originates in a study of blood T cell repertoires in COVID-19. Study as a whole: Some COVID-19 samples were acute and others convalescent; all came from the United States, Italy and Spain. Sample material is recorded as cDNA or gDNA derived from T cells, B-cell-depleted T cells, or PBMCs.

How the authors handled the data: Reference gene primers were amplified, and this amplification served to estimate nucleated cell counts. The assay was immunoSEQ multiplex PCR, and TCRdb's table has in-frame clones only and misses some. Clone size and V and J calls were adopted from that table, with D and trimming inferred from the DNA. The profile shows 300,000 to 350,000 clones, roughly 89% of them singletons. A Seattle source enrolled patients during active infection and followed them longitudinally. This CDR3 has 16 amino acids. From germline, CDR1 is KGHSH and CDR2 LQKENI. V lost 2 bases, J lost 5 bases, and 12 bases stayed unmatched.

The chain recombines TRBV18 with TRBJ2-7; 7 bases line up with TRBD1. What was sequenced was peripheral blood. The sequence derives from a woman aged 35 to 49 with COVID-19, enrolled during active disease. Here the CDR3 reads CASSPVGRGSPDEQYF. CDR3 in DNA: TGTGCCAGCTCACCAGTTGGCAGGGGGTCTCCGGACGAGCAGTACTTC.